This T cell receptor (beta chain) originates from a study of control samples from healthy donors and cancer patients (dated by TCRdb to 2018 to 2020). With regard to this clone: Its antigen has not been determined. Base-call qualities are not available, and no considerably larger clone is one nucleotide away.

The library was obtained by the immunoSEQ multiplex PCR assay. Drawn from immuneACCESS, this table holds only the in-frame rearrangements with V and J called that TCRdb kept. Clones are partly lost; checked studies trace under half to an unresolved V gene and leave the rest unexplained. In all, the sample holds 150,000 to 200,000 clones, and approximately 94% of those were seen once. About 1.5% of the sample comes from the top ten. At the junction V is shortened by 6 bases and J by 9 bases, with 21 bases in between. From the cysteine up to the phenylalanine, the CDR3 has a length of 15 residues. The entry retains the CDR3 DNA only, 45 bases that are in frame from base 1. CDR1 SNHLY and CDR2 FYNNEI were looked up in the germline V gene.

The rearranged chain carries TRBV2 and TRBJ1-5; a weak D assignment points to TRBD1 (5 bases agree). Sequencing input: blood. This clonotype was obtained from a woman between 18 and 30 years old in good health. The sequenced DNA is TGTGCCAGCAGGCACCAGAGGACAACCCCGGGGCCCCAGCATTTT. This is translated as CASRHQRTTPGPQHF.